The 12 T cell receptor beta chains listed next were all sequenced from one sample in a study of breast tumors, draining lymph nodes, adjacent tissues. Breast cancer patients provided tissue from their axillary draining lymph nodes. MiXCR, run by TCRdb on the multiplex PCR reads, gives a single entry per CDR3 protein. The repertoire consists of fewer than 200,000 distinct CDR3 sequences, with approximately 33% occurring once and the leading ten covering over 3.5%. Sequencing was performed on axillary lymph node tissue. These receptors came from a female donor with breast cancer. Some clones in this sample may be carry-over from other donors' samples.

Details on this clonotype: A junction boundary mismatches the germline segment, possibly from a read error. The rearrangement joins TRBV25-1 to TRBJ1-4, with TRBD1 matching over 7 bases. The germline V gene has CDR1 MGHDK and CDR2 SYGVNS. CDR3 length: 16 amino acids. CDR3 residues: CASSEGGTAINEKLFF. The CDR3 DNA sequence: TGCGCCAGCAGTGAGGGGGGGACAGCTATTAATGAAAAACTGTTTTTT.

The V gene is TRBV7-3, the J gene TRBJ1-5, with unresolved D. The ends were cut back, 5 bases at V and 3 bases at J, with 17 bases in the middle. The germline V gene encodes CDR1 SGHTA and CDR2 FQGTGA. The CDR3 has 16 residues. CDR3 bases: TGTGCCAGCAGCAACCTAGCGGGAGGTATCAATCAGCCCCAGCATTTT. Translation gives CASSNLAGGINQPQHF. The whole variable domain, filled in from reference TRBV7-3 and TRBJ1-5, reads GAGVSQTPSNKVTEKGKYVELRCDPISGHTALYWYRQSLGQGPEFLIYFQGTGAADDSGLPNDRFFAVRPEGSVSTLKIQRTERGDSAVYLCASSNLAGGINQPQHFGDGTRLSIL.

This clonotype was detected many times. The V call is TRBV7-3, the J call TRBJ2-2; D tentatively reads TRBD1 or TRBD2 (5 bases each). The V end lost 2 bases, the J end lost 1 base, and 8 bases lay between the germline ends. The CDR3 extends over 15 amino acids. Germline loops: CDR1 SGHTA, CDR2 FQGTGA. For the CDR3, the DNA is TGTGCCAGCAGCTTATTTGGGGGGAACACCGGGGAGCTGTTTTTT. Protein sequence: CASSLFGGNTGELFF.

This clonotype was seen ten or more times. The chain couples TRBV6-1 to TRBJ2-3; D ambiguous. The ends were cut back, 2 bases at V and 7 bases at J, with 7 bases in the middle. Germline CDR1 reads MNHNS; CDR2 reads SASEGT. The CDR3 has 12 residues. The CDR3 coding sequence is TGTGCCAGCAGTGAATCCGGGTATACGCAGTATTTT. It is translated as CASSESGYTQYF.

There are many counts of this clonotype. In DNA, the CDR3 is TGTGCCAGCAGCTTAAAGAATGGGGGTGGCGGCTACACCTTC. Protein: CASSLKNGGGGYTF. The gene calls are TRBV11-3 and TRBJ1-2; the D gene is possibly TRBD1 (5 bases). Germline V gives CDR1 SGHNT, CDR2 YENEEA. This CDR3 spans 14 amino acids. Trimming cost V 2 bases and J 8 bases, with 15 bases left between them.

The table lists this clonotype with a few counts. It may be a read error: a sequence one base away is much more abundant. Here the CDR3 reads CAWSTTGAYTF. For the CDR3, the DNA is TGTGCCTGGAGTACAACAGGAGCCTACACCTTC. The chain has TRBV30 and TRBJ1-2, with D tentatively TRBD1 (5 bases). The germline gives CDR1 GTSNPN, CDR2 SVGIG (reference sequence). The CDR3 consists of 11 residues. V shed 2 bases and J shed 10 bases, with 11 bases lying between them.

Many counts were recorded for this clonotype. The V call is TRBV6-2 or TRBV6-3, the J call TRBJ2-6; no firm D call. This CDR3 is built from 13 residues. The V gene's germline CDR1 is MNHEY and CDR2 SVGEGT. V was cut by 5 bases and J by 5 bases, with 7 bases left in between. The CDR3 coding sequence is TGTGCCAGCAGTCCACTAAGGGCCAACGTCCTGACTTTC. Protein product: CASSPLRANVLTF.

This clonotype was observed many times. This chain links TRBV12-3 or TRBV12-4 with TRBJ1-6; D is perhaps TRBD1 (5 bases). This CDR3 is 14 amino acids long. V was pared by 5 bases and J by 3 bases, with 8 bases between. The CDR3 DNA reads as TGTGCCAGCAGTAGGGACGGCTATAATTCACCCCTCCACTTT. Translation: CASSRDGYNSPLHF.

This clonotype was counted a few times. A much larger clone lies one base from this, so it may be a read error. The CDR3 loop reads CSARDGQGGILEEQYF. In DNA form, the CDR3 reads TGCAGTGCTAGAGATGGTCAGGGGGGCATCCTCGAGGAGCAGTACTTC. This chain connects TRBV20-1 to TRBJ2-7; possibly TRBD1 for D (7 bases). CDR1 is DFQATT, CDR2 SNEGSKA, per germline (reference sequence). V dropped 0 bases and J dropped 7 bases, with 22 bases sitting between them. The CDR3 is 16 amino acids.

This clonotype has more than one count but fewer than ten. This CDR3 is missing its conserved last phenylalanine or tryptophan, likely due to a read error. The chain combines TRBV19 with TRBJ2-1; the D gene is possibly TRBD2 (5 bases). The CDR3 sequence is 16 residues long. V dropped 3 bases and J dropped 0 bases, with 12 bases sitting between them. Germline V gene sequence: CDR1 LNHDA, CDR2 SQIVND (reference sequence). The CDR3 DNA reads as TGTGCCAGTAGTATGGTAGCGATGAGCTCCTACAATGAGCAGTTCTCC. Encoded protein: CASSMVAMSSYNEQFS.

The sample holds many counts of this clonotype. The rearrangement uses TRBV12-3 or TRBV12-4 and TRBJ1-5, with 9 bases matching TRBD1. CDR3 size: 13 residues. With 4 bases clipped from V and 6 bases from J, the junction kept 1 base outside the gene matches. CDR3 amino acids: CASSYRGLQPQHF. The CDR3 DNA reads TGTGCCAGCAGTTACAGGGGGCTTCAGCCCCAGCATTTT.

CDR3 in DNA: TGCAGTGCTCGCACAGGGGGGAGTGGTGGCAATCAGCCCCAGCATTTT. Translating it yields CSARTGGSGGNQPQHF. The V call is TRBV20-1, the J call TRBJ1-5; 8 bases match TRBD1. The CDR3 consists of 16 residues. Germline V lookup: CDR1 DFQATT, CDR2 SNEGSKA (reference sequence). V gave up 5 bases and J gave up 2 bases; unmatched junction bases: 11.